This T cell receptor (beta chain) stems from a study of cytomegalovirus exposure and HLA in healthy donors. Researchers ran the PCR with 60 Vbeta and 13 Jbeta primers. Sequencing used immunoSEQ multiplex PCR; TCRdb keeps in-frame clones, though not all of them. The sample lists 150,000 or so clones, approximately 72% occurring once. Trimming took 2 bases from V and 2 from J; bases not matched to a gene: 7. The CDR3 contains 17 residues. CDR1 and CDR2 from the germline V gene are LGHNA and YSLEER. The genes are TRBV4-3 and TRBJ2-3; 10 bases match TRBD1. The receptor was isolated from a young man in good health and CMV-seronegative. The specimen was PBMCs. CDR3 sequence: CASSQLPGQGPTDTQYF. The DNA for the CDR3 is TGCGCCAGCAGCCAACTACCGGGACAGGGGCCCACAGATACGCAGTATTTT.